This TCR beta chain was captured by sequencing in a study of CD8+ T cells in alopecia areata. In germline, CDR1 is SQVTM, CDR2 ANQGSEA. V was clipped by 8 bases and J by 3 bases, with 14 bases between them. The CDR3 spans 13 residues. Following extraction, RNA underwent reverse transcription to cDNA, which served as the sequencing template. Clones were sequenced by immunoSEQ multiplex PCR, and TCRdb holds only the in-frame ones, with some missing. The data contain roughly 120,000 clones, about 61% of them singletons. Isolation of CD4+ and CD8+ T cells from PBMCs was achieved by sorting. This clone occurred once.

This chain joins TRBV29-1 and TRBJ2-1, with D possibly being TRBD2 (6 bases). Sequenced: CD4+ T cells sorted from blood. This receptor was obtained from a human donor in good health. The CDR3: CSTEGGYYNEQFF. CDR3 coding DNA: TGCAGCACCGAGGGAGGATACTACAATGAGCAGTTCTTC.